These 15 T cell receptor beta chains came from one sample sequenced in a study of T cell changes during pregnancy in multiple sclerosis. This table comes from immunoSEQ multiplex PCR, and its TCRdb copy is limited to in-frame clones, with some not included. This table holds 40,000 to 50,000 clones, around 93% found once. The specimen was CD8+ T cells from peripheral blood mononuclear cells, collected in the third trimester of pregnancy. The source of these receptors is a female donor with multiple sclerosis, enrolled in a pregnancy study.

This rearrangement joins TRBV28 to TRBJ2-1, with D possibly TRBD1 on 6 matching bases. Germline values: CDR1 MDHEN, CDR2 SYDVKM. The CDR3 covers 13 residues. Trimming cost V 5 bases and J 8 bases, with 13 bases left between them. CDR3 in DNA: TGTGCCAGCAGTCCCCAGGACAGCTATGAGCAGTTCTTC. Translating gives CASSPQDSYEQFF.

The gene calls are TRBV5-1 and TRBJ1-5, with TRBD1 identical over 7 bases. The CDR3 is 15 amino acids. CDR1 and CDR2 from the germline V gene are SGHRS and YFSETQ. The V gene end was trimmed by 4 bases and the J gene end by 6 bases; junction bases not matched to a gene: 10. CDR3 region: CASSPSGGSVQPQHF. As DNA, the CDR3 is TGCGCCAGCAGCCCTTCAGGGGGTAGCGTTCAGCCCCAGCATTTT.

This chain uses TRBV29-1 with TRBJ2-7; 8 bases align to TRBD2. CDR1 SQVTM and CDR2 ANQGSEA come from the germline V gene. V lost 1 base and J lost 2; bases outside the gene matches: 7. The CDR3 totals 15 residues. The CDR3 region is CSVEGGSGVPYEQYF. CDR3 DNA: TGCAGCGTTGAAGGAGGTAGCGGGGTGCCCTACGAGCAGTACTTC.

Only one count was recorded for this clone. This rearrangement joins TRBV6-4 to TRBJ2-1; 10 bases agree with TRBD2. Germline lookup yields CDR1 MRHNA and CDR2 SNTAGT. Trimming cost V 6 bases and J 8 bases; bases outside gene matches: 10. The CDR3 runs to 15 residues. The DNA for the CDR3 is TGTGCCAGCAGCGCCGTGGCTAGCGGGAGTGATGAGCAGTTCTTC. As protein: CASSAVASGSDEQFF.

The chain recombines TRBV4-3 with TRBJ2-3, with a possible D match to TRBD2 (6 bases). Per germline, CDR1 LGHNA and CDR2 YSLEER. Trimming took off 0 bases at V and 4 bases at J, with 14 bases between the two ends. The CDR3 totals 16 residues. The CDR3 DNA sequence: TGCGCCAGCAGCCAAGATCACGGGAGCGGTGCAGATACGCAGTATTTT. This encodes CASSQDHGSGADTQYF.

The chain joins TRBV19 to TRBJ2-7; D might be TRBD2 (6 bases). The CDR3 is 17 amino acids. Germline V gene data show CDR1 as LNHDA and CDR2 as SQIVND (reference sequence). V was cut by 1 base and J by 6 bases, with 22 bases left in between. In nucleotides, the CDR3 is TGTGCCAGTAGTATAGCCTTCCGGGGAGGCCCCGGTTCCGAGCAGTACTTC. Translated, it gives CASSIAFRGGPGSEQYF.

The chain has TRBV11-2 and TRBJ1-4; D perhaps matches TRBD1 (6 bases). The V gene's germline CDR1 is SGHAT and CDR2 FQNNGV. The CDR3 runs to 16 residues. The V and J ends lost 10 bases and 8 bases respectively, with 26 bases between them. CDR3 nucleotides: TGTGCCACCAAACTTACCCGAGCCGGGACAAAGGAAAAACTGTTTTTT. Its translation is CATKLTRAGTKEKLFF.

This clone was seen once. This chain uses TRBV2 with TRBJ1-4; the D gene is possibly TRBD1 (5 bases). The CDR3 runs 13 residues. The germline V and J ends were trimmed by 4 bases and 5 bases, with 8 bases remaining between them. Germline loops: CDR1 SNHLY, CDR2 FYNNEI. DNA for the CDR3: TGTGCCAGCAGTGTGGGGCAGAATGAAAAACTGTTTTTT. Translation gives CASSVGQNEKLFF.

In DNA form, the CDR3 reads TGTGCCAGCAGTGAATCATTAGGGGTGATCCCCTACGAGCAGTACTTC. This gives the protein CASSESLGVIPYEQYF. The chain recombines TRBV6-4 with TRBJ2-7; D is perhaps TRBD1 (5 bases). V dropped 3 bases and J dropped 2 bases, with 17 bases sitting between them. CDR1 is MRHNA, CDR2 SNTAGT, per germline. The CDR3 contains 16 residues.

This rearrangement joins TRBV11-1 to TRBJ2-7; D is uncertain. CDR3 size: 12 residues. The germline CDR1 and CDR2 sequences are SGHAT and FQDESV (reference sequence). The V gene lost 0 bases and the J gene lost 2 bases, with 2 bases spanning the gap. The CDR3 bases are TGTGCCAGCAGCTTAGCCGCCTACGAGCAGTACTTC. Its translation: CASSLAAYEQYF.

V and J are TRBV28 and TRBJ1-3, with D possibly being TRBD1 (6 bases). The germline V and J ends were trimmed by 8 bases and 4 bases, with 18 bases remaining between them. The CDR3 runs 15 residues. The germline V gene has CDR1 MDHEN and CDR2 SYDVKM. The CDR3 DNA is TGTGCCAGCTCCCCTATCGTGACAGGAGGAAACACCATATATTTT. Its protein product is CASSPIVTGGNTIYF.

Notes on this clone: Other DNA sequences within the sample encode an identical CDR3. The chain combines TRBV27 with TRBJ2-7; D might be TRBD1 (5 bases). This CDR3 comprises 13 residues. Deletions cut 3 bases from V and 1 base from J, with 7 bases between. Germline CDR1 MNHEY, CDR2 SMNVEV (reference sequence). This chain's CDR3 is CASSFSGSYEQYF. The CDR3 bases are TGTGCCAGCAGTTTTTCAGGGTCCTACGAGCAGTACTTC.

The chain has TRBV28 and TRBJ1-5; the match to TRBD1 covers 10 bases. Looked up from germline, CDR1 is MDHEN and CDR2 is SYDVKM. J gave up 8 bases and V 6 bases, and 13 bases lay outside the gene matches. The CDR3 covers 16 residues. The CDR3 sequence is CASSLSGTGVKEPQHF. The CDR3, as DNA: TGTGCCAGCAGCCTCTCCGGGACAGGGGTTAAAGAGCCCCAGCATTTT.

This chain joins TRBV4-2 and TRBJ2-7, with 7 bases identical to TRBD2. The germline CDR1 and CDR2 sequences are LGHNA and YNFKEQ. The CDR3 spans 18 residues. J lost 0 bases, V lost 0 bases, and 11 bases had no gene match. CDR3 amino acids: CASSQEWSSGAHSYEQYF. Written as DNA, the CDR3 is TGTGCCAGCAGCCAAGAATGGTCTAGCGGAGCCCACTCCTACGAGCAGTACTTC.

This rearrangement joins TRBV4-2 to TRBJ2-1, with 8 bases aligning to TRBD2. The V segment lost 7 bases and the J segment 1 base; nucleotides outside the gene matches: 12. This CDR3 comprises 17 residues. Germline values: CDR1 LGHNA, CDR2 YNFKEQ. CDR3 loop: CASTPDLLAGSYNEQFF. For the CDR3, the DNA is TGTGCCAGCACCCCGGACCTCTTAGCGGGGTCCTACAATGAGCAGTTCTTC.